The T cell receptor beta chain described here comes from a study of blood T cell repertoires in COVID-19. The CDR3 covers 16 residues. CDR1 and CDR2 (germline): SGHDT, YYEEEE. V was pared by 0 bases and J by 10 bases, with 6 bases of the junction left unmatched. This table comes from immunoSEQ multiplex PCR, and its TCRdb copy is limited to in-frame clones, with some not included. The repertoire holds approximately 220,000 clones, roughly 80% seen once, with about 8% in the top ten. V is TRBV5-6 and J is TRBJ1-6; 11 bases align to TRBD1. Sequencing input: peripheral blood. The receptor comes from a woman aged 80 or older with acute or convalescent COVID-19. The chain's CDR3 is CASSLGTGGVRSPLHF. CDR3 bases: TGTGCCAGCAGCTTGGGGACAGGGGGCGTCAGATCACCCCTCCACTTT.